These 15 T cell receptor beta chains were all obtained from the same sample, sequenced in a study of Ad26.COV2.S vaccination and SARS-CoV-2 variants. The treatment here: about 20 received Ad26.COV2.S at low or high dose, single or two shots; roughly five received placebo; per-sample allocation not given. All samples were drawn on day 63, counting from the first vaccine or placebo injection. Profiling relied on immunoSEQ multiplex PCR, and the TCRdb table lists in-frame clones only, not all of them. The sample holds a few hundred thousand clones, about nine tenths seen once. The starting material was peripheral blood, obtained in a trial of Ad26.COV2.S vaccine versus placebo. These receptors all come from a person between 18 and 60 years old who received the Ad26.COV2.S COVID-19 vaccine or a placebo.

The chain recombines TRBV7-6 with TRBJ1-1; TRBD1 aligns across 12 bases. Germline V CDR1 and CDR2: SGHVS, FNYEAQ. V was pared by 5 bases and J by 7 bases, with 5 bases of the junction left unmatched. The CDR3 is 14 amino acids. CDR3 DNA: TGTGCCAGCAGCCCAGGGACAGGGGGCGGTGAAGCTTTCTTT. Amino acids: CASSPGTGGGEAFF.

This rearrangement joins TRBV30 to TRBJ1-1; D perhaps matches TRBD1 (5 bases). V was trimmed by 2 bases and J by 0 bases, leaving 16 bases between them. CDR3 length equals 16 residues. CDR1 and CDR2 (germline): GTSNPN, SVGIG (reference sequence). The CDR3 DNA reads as TGTGCCTGGAGTTCGTGGCAGGGACTCATGAACACTGAAGCTTTCTTT. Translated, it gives CAWSSWQGLMNTEAFF. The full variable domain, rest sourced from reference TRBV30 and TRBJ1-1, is SQTIHQWPATLVQPVGSPLSLECTVEGTSNPNLYWYRQAAGRGLQLLFYSVGIGQISSEVPQNLSASRPQDRQFILSSKKLLLSDSGFYLCAWSSWQGLMNTEAFFGQGTRLTVV.

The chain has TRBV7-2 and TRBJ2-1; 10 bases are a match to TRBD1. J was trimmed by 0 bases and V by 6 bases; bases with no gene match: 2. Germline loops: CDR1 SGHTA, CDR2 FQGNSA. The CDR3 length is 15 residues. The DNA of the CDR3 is TGTGCCAGCAGTCGGGACAGGGGCTCCTACAATGAGCAGTTCTTC. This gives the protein CASSRDRGSYNEQFF.

The CDR3 DNA is TGTGCCAGCAGCCCGGCTAACAGGGGGCGGACTGAAGCTTTCTTT. This translates into CASSPANRGRTEAFF. The chain links TRBV6-5 to TRBJ1-1; 9 bases align to TRBD1. CDR1 is MNHEY, CDR2 SVGAGI, per germline. The CDR3 has 15 residues. With V trimmed by 6 bases and J by 5 bases, 10 bases remained unmatched.

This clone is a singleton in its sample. The CDR3 protein is CASSQYKGSNEKLFF. CDR3 nucleotide sequence: TGTGCCAGCAGCCAGTATAAGGGGTCAAATGAAAAACTGTTTTTT. The V and J genes are TRBV14 and TRBJ1-4; perhaps TRBD1 as D (5 bases). The V end was cut by 3 bases, the J end by 5 bases, with 13 bases between. The V gene's germline CDR1 is SGHDN and CDR2 FVKESK. The length of the CDR3 is 15 residues. Filled out from reference TRBV14 and TRBJ1-4, the complete variable domain reads EAGVTQFPSHSVIEKGQTVTLRCDPISGHDNLYWYRRVMGKEIKFLLHFVKESKQDESGMPNNRFLAERTGGTYSTLKVQPAELEDSGVYFCASSQYKGSNEKLFFGSGTQLSVL.

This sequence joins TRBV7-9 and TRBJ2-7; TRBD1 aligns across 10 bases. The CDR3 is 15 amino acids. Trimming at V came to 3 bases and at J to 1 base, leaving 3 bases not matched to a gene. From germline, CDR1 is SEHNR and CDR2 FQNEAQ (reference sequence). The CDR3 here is CASSFDRGQSYEQYV. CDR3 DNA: TGTGCCAGCAGCTTCGACAGGGGGCAATCCTACGAGCAGTACGTC.

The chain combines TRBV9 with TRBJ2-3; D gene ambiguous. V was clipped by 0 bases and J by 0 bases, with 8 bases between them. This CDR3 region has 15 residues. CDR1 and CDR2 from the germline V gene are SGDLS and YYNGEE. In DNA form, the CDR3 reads TGTGCCAGCAGCGTAGGGGCCAGAAGCACAGATACGCAGTATTTT. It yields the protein CASSVGARSTDTQYF.

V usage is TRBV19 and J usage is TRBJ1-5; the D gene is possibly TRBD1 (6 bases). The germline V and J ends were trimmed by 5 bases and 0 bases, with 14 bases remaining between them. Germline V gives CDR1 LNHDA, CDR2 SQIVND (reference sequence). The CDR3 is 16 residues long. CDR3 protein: CASSGGTGYSNQPQHF. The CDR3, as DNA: TGTGCCAGTAGTGGAGGTACAGGGTATAGCAATCAGCCCCAGCATTTT.

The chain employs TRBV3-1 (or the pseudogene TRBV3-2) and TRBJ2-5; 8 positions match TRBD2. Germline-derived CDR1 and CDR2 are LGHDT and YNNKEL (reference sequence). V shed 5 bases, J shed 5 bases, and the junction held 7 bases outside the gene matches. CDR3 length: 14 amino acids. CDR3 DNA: TGTGCCAGCAGCTCCCCGGGAGGGGAGGAGACCCAGTACTTC. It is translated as CASSSPGGEETQYF.

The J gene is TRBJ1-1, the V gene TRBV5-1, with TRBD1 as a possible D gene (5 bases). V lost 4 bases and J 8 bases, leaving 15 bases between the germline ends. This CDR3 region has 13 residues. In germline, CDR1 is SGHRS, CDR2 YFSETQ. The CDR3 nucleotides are TGCGCCAGCAGCCCGGGGGAGGGGAGGGAAGCTTTCTTT. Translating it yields CASSPGEGREAFF.

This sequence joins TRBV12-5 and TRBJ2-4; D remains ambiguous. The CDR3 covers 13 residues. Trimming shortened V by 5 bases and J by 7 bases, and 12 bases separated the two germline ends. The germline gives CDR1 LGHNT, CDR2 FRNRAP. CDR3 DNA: TGTGCTAGTGGTCGGACCGCCGGGAACATTCAGTACTTC. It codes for CASGRTAGNIQYF.

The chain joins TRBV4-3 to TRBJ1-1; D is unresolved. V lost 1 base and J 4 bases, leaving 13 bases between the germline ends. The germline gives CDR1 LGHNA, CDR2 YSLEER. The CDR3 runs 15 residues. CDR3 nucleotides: TGCGCCAGCAGCCAAGCTTCCCCCGTCGGCACTGAAGCTTTCTTT. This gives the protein CASSQASPVGTEAFF.

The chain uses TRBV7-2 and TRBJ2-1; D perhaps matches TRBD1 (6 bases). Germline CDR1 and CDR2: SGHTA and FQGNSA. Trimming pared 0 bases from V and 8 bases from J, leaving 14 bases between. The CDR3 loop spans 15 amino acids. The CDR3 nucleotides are TGTGCCAGCAGCTTAGCCCAGGGGAATGTCGATGAGCAGTTCTTC. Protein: CASSLAQGNVDEQFF.

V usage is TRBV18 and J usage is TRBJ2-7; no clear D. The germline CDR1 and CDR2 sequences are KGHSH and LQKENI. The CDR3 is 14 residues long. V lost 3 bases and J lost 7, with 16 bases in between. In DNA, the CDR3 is TGTGCCAGCTCACCTCAAAAGGCAGGTCGGGAGCAGTACGTC. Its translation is CASSPQKAGREQYV.

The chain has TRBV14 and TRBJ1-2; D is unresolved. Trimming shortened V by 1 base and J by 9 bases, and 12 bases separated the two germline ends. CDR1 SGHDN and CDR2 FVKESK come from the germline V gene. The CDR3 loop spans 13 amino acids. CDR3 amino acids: CASSQGSPVSYTF. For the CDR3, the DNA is TGTGCCAGCAGCCAAGGGTCGCCAGTCAGCTACACCTTC. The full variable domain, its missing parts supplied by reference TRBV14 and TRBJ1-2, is EAGVTQFPSHSVIEKGQTVTLRCDPISGHDNLYWYRRVMGKEIKFLLHFVKESKQDESGMPNNRFLAERTGGTYSTLKVQPAELEDSGVYFCASSQGSPVSYTFGSGTRLTVV.